The 12 T cell receptor beta chains reported below all come from one sample, sequenced in a study of vaccination and CD4 T cells after COVID-19. Documented treatment: roughly 10-day PBMC culture with coronavirus spike peptide pools or control peptides (ViraFEST assay). The study sequenced cultured CD4+ T cell DNA using the Oncomine TCR Beta short-read assay. TCRdb reprocessed the PCR reads via MiXCR and lists one record per CDR3 protein. Of 10,000 or so distinct CDR3 sequences listed, 70% to 75% were seen once; the top ten hold approximately 9%. These TCRs' antigens remain unknown. The sample was CD4+ T cells from blood, cultured in vitro. Source of these receptors: a human donor who had recovered from COVID-19.

The chain joins TRBV20-1 to TRBJ2-3; perhaps TRBD1 as D (8 bases). CDR1 is DFQATT and CDR2 is SNEGSKA in the germline V gene (reference sequence). Trimming removed 4 bases from V and 5 bases from J, with 13 bases in between. The CDR3 consists of 13 residues. This CDR3 reads CSATNRGGDTQYF. For the CDR3, the DNA is TGCAGTGCTACCAACAGGGGGGGAGATACGCAGTATTTT.

The genes are TRBV6-2 or TRBV6-3 and TRBJ2-6, with 7 bases fitting TRBD2. Losses at the gene ends were 2 bases for V and 2 bases for J; bases not matched to a gene: 3. The CDR3 contains 16 residues. Germline V lookup: CDR1 MNHEY, CDR2 SVGEGT. The CDR3, as DNA: TGTGCCAGCAGTTACGGGGGGGTCGCTGGGGCCAACGTCCTGACTTTC. This codes for CASSYGGVAGANVLTF.

This clonotype was seen a handful of times. The V call is TRBV20-1, the J call TRBJ1-5; possible D gene TRBD1, 5 bases. V was trimmed by 3 bases and J by 6 bases, leaving 12 bases between them. This CDR3 has 13 residues. The germline V gene encodes CDR1 DFQATT and CDR2 SNEGSKA (reference sequence). The CDR3 nucleotides read TGCAGTGCTAGTTGGGGTGGGGCTCAGCCCCAGCATTTT. Protein: CSASWGGAQPQHF.

V is TRBV6-5 and J is TRBJ2-7; weak D call: TRBD1 (5 bases). V was cut by 2 bases and J by 7 bases, with 15 bases left in between. The CDR3 sequence is 14 residues long. Germline CDR1 MNHEY, CDR2 SVGAGI. The CDR3 sequence is CASSYTGASREQYF. CDR3 bases: TGTGCCAGCAGTTACACAGGAGCGTCGCGGGAGCAGTACTTC.

The rearrangement joins TRBV6-5 to TRBJ1-1; weak D call: TRBD1 (6 bases). Germline V lookup: CDR1 MNHEY, CDR2 SVGAGI. V shed 4 bases and J shed 2 bases, with 11 bases lying between them. The CDR3 extends over 14 amino acids. CDR3 in DNA: TGTGCCAGCAGTTCGTGGGGGGCCAACACTGAAGCTTTCTTT. Translated, it gives CASSSWGANTEAFF.

The J gene is TRBJ1-5, the V gene TRBV6-5; tentatively, D is TRBD1 (5 bases). V was pared by 4 bases and J by 3 bases, with 19 bases between. The germline CDR1 and CDR2 sequences are MNHEY and SVGAGI. The CDR3 is 17 amino acids. CDR3 sequence: CASSWPGGGANNQPQHF. The CDR3 DNA is TGTGCCAGCAGTTGGCCAGGTGGAGGGGCTAACAATCAGCCCCAGCATTTT.

The rearrangement links TRBV28 to TRBJ1-5, with unresolved D. Germline CDR1 is MDHEN and CDR2 is SYDVKM. V lost 5 bases and J lost 6, with 11 bases in between. The length of the CDR3 is 13 residues. CDR3: CASSGTRGQPQHF. CDR3 nucleotides: TGTGCCAGCAGTGGTACTCGGGGTCAGCCCCAGCATTTT. The complete variable domain, with remaining parts taken from reference TRBV28 and TRBJ1-5, reads DVKVTQSSRYLVKRTGEKVFLECVQDMDHENMFWYRQDPGLGLRLIYFSYDVKMKEKGDIPEGYSVSREKKERFSLILESASTNQTSMYLCASSGTRGQPQHFGDGTRLSIL.

This chain connects TRBV7-2 to TRBJ1-1, with TRBD1 matching 7 bases. The CDR3 contains 16 residues. The germline V gene encodes CDR1 SGHTA and CDR2 FQGNSA. Germline trimming cut 4 bases from V and 2 bases from J; bases unmatched to any gene: 10. Written as DNA, the CDR3 is TGTGCCAGCAGCTCCCAACCGGGACAGTACAACACTGAAGCTTTCTTT. The encoded protein is CASSSQPGQYNTEAFF.

The V call is TRBV6-2 or TRBV6-3, the J call TRBJ1-5; D not certain. The germline V gene encodes CDR1 MNHEY and CDR2 SVGEGT. The CDR3 totals 12 residues. The germline V and J ends were trimmed by 4 bases and 6 bases, with 7 bases remaining between them. Here the CDR3 DNA reads TGTGCCAGCAGTTCTACAGCTCAGCCCCAGCATTTT. Translated: CASSSTAQPQHF.

The chain joins TRBV6-1 to TRBJ2-7; D could derive from TRBD1 or TRBD2 (5 bases each). Deletions cut 6 bases from V and 7 bases from J, with 16 bases between. CDR1 MNHNS and CDR2 SASEGT come from the germline V gene. The CDR3 runs to 13 residues. The CDR3 reads CASRRDPVREQYF. DNA of the CDR3: TGTGCCAGCAGACGGGACCCCGTCCGGGAGCAGTACTTC.

This clonotype occurred a few times. This sequence joins TRBV24-1 and TRBJ1-5, with D perhaps matching TRBD1 (6 bases). The V gene lost 2 bases and the J gene lost 7 bases, with 11 bases spanning the gap. The CDR3 has 14 amino acids. The germline V gene encodes CDR1 KGHDR and CDR2 SFDVKD. CDR3 residues: CATSDWGGGQPQHF. The CDR3 DNA follows: TGTGCCACCAGTGATTGGGGGGGCGGCCAGCCCCAGCATTTT.

The chain links TRBV7-8 to TRBJ2-5; unclear D gene. The CDR3 has 12 amino acids. Germline CDR1 reads SGHVS; CDR2 reads FQNEAQ. Trimming left V 1 base short and J 5 bases short, with 5 bases between. CDR3 in DNA: TGTGCCAGCAGCTTAGAACGGGAGACCCAGTACTTC. Its protein product is CASSLERETQYF.